This is a list of T cell receptor beta chains from one sample in a study of T cell changes during pregnancy in multiple sclerosis. Clones were sequenced by immunoSEQ multiplex PCR, and TCRdb holds only the in-frame ones, with some missing. The sample lists fewer than 70,000 clones, roughly 88% occurring once. The sample was peripheral blood, taken in the third trimester of pregnancy. The receptor set was obtained from a female donor with multiple sclerosis, enrolled in a pregnancy study. The CDR3 runs from the conserved cysteine through the conserved F or W. Each record gives: J gene, V gene, D gene, CDR3 protein, CDR3 DNA. A D gene is named only where the DNA matches it firmly.

TRBJ2-3 | TRBV2 | TRBD2 | CASTELAGITDTQYF | TGTGCCAGCACCGAGCTAGCGGGTATAACAGATACGCAGTATTTT
TRBJ2-3 | TRBV10-3 | TRBD2 | CAISDSGAADTQYF | TGTGCCATCAGTGACAGCGGGGCGGCAGATACGCAGTATTTT
TRBJ2-3 | TRBV5-6 | TRBD2 | CASSIAGELWLDTQYF | TGTGCCAGCAGCATTGCGGGGGAGCTCTGGTTAGATACGCAGTATTTT
TRBJ2-1 | TRBV7-3 | . | CASSLAGLNEQFF | TGTGCCAGCAGCTTAGCGGGGCTCAATGAGCAGTTCTTC
TRBJ2-7 | TRBV5-4 | . | CASSSEGSSYEQYF | TGTGCCAGCAGCTCCGAGGGCAGCTCCTACGAGCAGTACTTC
TRBJ1-5 | TRBV10-3 | . | CAISEGVGNQPQHF | TGTGCCATCAGTGAGGGAGTTGGCAATCAGCCCCAGCATTTT
TRBJ2-5 | TRBV9 | TRBD1 | CASCPTGTGLTQYF | TGTGCCAGCTGCCCGACCGGGACAGGGCTAACCCAGTACTTC
TRBJ2-2 | TRBV7-6 | TRBD2 | CASWGLAGGPWELFF | TGTGCCAGCTGGGGGCTAGCGGGGGGGCCATGGGAGCTGTTTTTT
TRBJ2-7 | TRBV27 | TRBD2 | CASSLAGGPSEQYF | TGTGCCAGCAGCCTAGCGGGGGGGCCGAGTGAGCAGTACTTC
TRBJ2-3 | TRBV4-1 | TRBD2 | CASSQAPFGGADTQYF | TGCGCCAGCAGCCAAGCACCTTTTGGGGGGGCAGATACGCAGTATTTT
TRBJ2-1 | TRBV19 | . | CASSIMSGARAYNEQFF | TGTGCCAGTAGTATTATGTCGGGAGCGAGGGCCTACAATGAGCAGTTCTTC
TRBJ1-2 | TRBV27 | . | CASRLPGTNYGYTF | TGTGCCAGCAGGCTCCCGGGGACTAACTATGGCTACACCTTC
TRBJ2-3 | TRBV7-9 | . | CASSPAGREFGDTQYF | TGTGCCAGCAGCCCCGCTGGCAGGGAATTCGGAGATACGCAGTATTTT
TRBJ2-1 | TRBV11-3 | . | CASSPSPGQISEQFF | TGTGCCAGCAGTCCTTCCCCGGGACAAATAAGTGAGCAGTTCTTC